This T cell receptor beta chain comes out of a study of blood T cell repertoires in COVID-19. Study-level background: Collection of acute and convalescent COVID-19 samples took place in the United States, Italy and Spain. Sources were T cells, B-cell-depleted T cells, or PBMCs; the material itself was cDNA or gDNA.

Authors' analysis steps: Reference gene primers were amplified, and this amplification served to estimate nucleated cell counts. TCRdb keeps only in-frame clones here, not all; method: immunoSEQ multiplex PCR. V and J calls and clone size are given by that table; D and trimming were obtained from the DNA. The table lists about 180,000 clones, 75% to 90% of them singletons. Germline assignment: CDR1 LGHNA and CDR2 YNFKEQ. The CDR3 sequence is 17 residues long. V lost 6 bases and J lost 3; bases outside the gene matches: 9. The chain uses TRBV4-2 and TRBJ1-4, with 11 bases identical to TRBD1. Input material: peripheral blood. This clonotype originated in a man in his sixties with acute or convalescent COVID-19. The CDR3 bases are TGTGCCAGCAGACCTCGGACAGGGGGCTTGGCTAATGAAAAACTGTTTTTT. Protein sequence: CASRPRTGGLANEKLFF.